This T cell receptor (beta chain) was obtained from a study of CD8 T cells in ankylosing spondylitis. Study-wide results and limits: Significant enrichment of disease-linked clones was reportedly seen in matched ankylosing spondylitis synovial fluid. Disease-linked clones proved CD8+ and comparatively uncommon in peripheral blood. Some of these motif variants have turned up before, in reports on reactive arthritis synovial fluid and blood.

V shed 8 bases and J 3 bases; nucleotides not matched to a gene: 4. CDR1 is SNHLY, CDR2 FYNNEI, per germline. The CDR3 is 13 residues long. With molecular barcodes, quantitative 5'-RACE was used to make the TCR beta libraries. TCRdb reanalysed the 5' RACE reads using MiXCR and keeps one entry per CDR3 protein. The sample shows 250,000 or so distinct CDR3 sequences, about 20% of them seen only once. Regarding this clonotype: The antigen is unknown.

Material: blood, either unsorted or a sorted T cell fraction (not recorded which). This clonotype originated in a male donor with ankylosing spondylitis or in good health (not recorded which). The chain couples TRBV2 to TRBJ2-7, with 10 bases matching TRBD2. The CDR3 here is CASRLAGHYEQYF. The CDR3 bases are TGTGCCAGCCGACTAGCGGGTCACTACGAGCAGTACTTC.